This T cell receptor beta chain was retrieved from a study of T cell repertoires in cytomegalovirus infection. Study as a whole: Indicated by public TCR beta signatures were CMV infection and matching HLA type.

This clonotype turned up a few times. Per germline, CDR1 SGHDN and CDR2 FVKESK. Trimming took 0 bases from V and 6 from J, leaving 10 bases between them. CDR3 length: 14 amino acids. MiXCR, run by TCRdb on the reads, gives a single entry per CDR3 protein. The table shows about 180,000 distinct CDR3 sequences, with approximately 18% occurring only once. The rearrangement links TRBV14 to TRBJ2-3, with D hard to call. The receptor's source is a human donor in good health (CMV status not recorded). Some clones in this sample may be carry-over from other donors' samples. Sequencing was done on a sample of CD8+ T cells from PBMCs. CDR3 sequence: CASSQDGLGDTQYF. Here the CDR3 DNA reads TGTGCCAGCAGCCAAGATGGGCTCGGGGATACGCAGTATTTT.